This T cell receptor (beta chain) was captured by sequencing in a study of blood T cell repertoires in COVID-19 (dated by TCRdb to the early 2020s). About the study as a whole: Samples covering the acute and convalescent phases of COVID-19 were provided by collaborators in the United States, Italy and Spain. The repertoires were released in a freely available public database intended as a resource for research on the immune response to SARS-CoV-2. The material from the prospective study consisted of cDNA or gDNA derived from T cells, B-cell-depleted T cells, or PBMCs. Where available, HLA class I and class II types were taken from metadata supplied by the sample provider and were not determined by assay-based typing. Deeply sampled blood TCRbeta repertoires from subjects exposed to, actively infected with, or recovered from COVID-19 were included in the dataset. Samples were obtained from the ongoing ImmuneRACE study (first 160 participants) and from 1,000 to 1,500 subjects provided by 6 global collaborators. A de-identified subject ID, COVID-19 status, age in years and sex were almost always included in the sample metadata. Findings and caveats that apply to the study as a whole: Clinical and demographic metadata were provided uncurated, with the amount varying by source and participant.

As regards this clone: What this receptor recognizes is not known. One base away there is no much larger clone; base qualities are not given.

One collaborating source in Seattle enrolled patients while the patients were actively infected and followed the patients over time throughout the course of disease. Collaborating institutions collected whole blood in K2EDTA tubes following their own protocols. For TCRbeta analysis, collaborator samples were shipped as frozen whole blood, as isolated PBMCs, or as DNA extracted from either sample type. TCRbeta CDR3 regions were amplified from genomic DNA using the immunoSEQ Assay, a bias-controlled multiplex PCR. For the original study's pipeline: The number of nucleated cells in each sample was estimated from the amplification of reference gene primers within the assay. To quantify the absolute abundance of each unique TCRbeta CDR3 rearrangement, sequence reads were collapsed and filtered. For each sample, productive Simpson clonality was calculated by taking the square root of Simpson's diversity index across productive rearrangements. The table comes from immuneACCESS by way of TCRdb, which keeps in-frame sequences with V and J called. Part of the clones is missing from these tables; in studies checked, under half for an unresolved V gene and the rest for unknown reasons. From that table come the V and J calls and clone size; the DNA was used to work out D and trimming. In this sample the table shows 250,000 to 300,000 clones, 65% to 90% of which occur a single time. About 12% of the sample rests with the top ten.

Sequenced input: peripheral blood. The TCR was taken from a woman between 65 and 79 years old with COVID-19, enrolled during active disease.

The bases read TGTGCCAGCTCACCACTACCTCCCAGCGAGCAGTACTTC. This yields the protein CASSPLPPSEQYF. The chain links TRBV18 with TRBJ2-7, with the D gene not clear enough to name. The CDR3, from cysteine to phenylalanine, totals 13 residues. Just CDR3 DNA is preserved here, 39 bases in frame from base 1. The V and J ends are trimmed by 1 base and 6 bases, leaving 10 bases between them. The germline V gene yields KGHSH for CDR1 and LQKENI for CDR2.